Described below is a single T cell receptor beta chain sequence and its context. Its antigen is not known. The data belong to a study of blood T cells in healthy people across ages. V lost 2 bases and J lost 7; bases outside the gene matches: 6. The germline V gene encodes CDR1 MNHEY and CDR2 SMNVEV (reference sequence). This CDR3 contains 14 residues. Study-level results: Both higher diversity and more naive CD4+ cells marked long-lived donors when set against aged donors. TCR beta diversity tracked closely with naive T cell percentage.

Healthy Caucasian individuals from Russia aged 6 to 90 were enrolled as donors. Using a J-beta primer mix together with a sample-barcoded 5' primer, a second PCR was run for about 6 to 11 cycles. TCRdb recomputed calls from the 5' RACE reads with MiXCR, one row per CDR3 protein. The sample holds about 830,000 distinct CDR3 sequences, around 62% seen once. The chain carries TRBV27 and TRBJ2-7, with 9 positions matching TRBD2. The clonotype comes from a man aged 30 to 39 in good health. Sequences were obtained from blood. CDR3 amino acids: CASSLISGGGEQYF. CDR3 DNA sequence: TGTGCCAGCAGTTTAATTAGCGGGGGAGGTGAGCAGTACTTC.